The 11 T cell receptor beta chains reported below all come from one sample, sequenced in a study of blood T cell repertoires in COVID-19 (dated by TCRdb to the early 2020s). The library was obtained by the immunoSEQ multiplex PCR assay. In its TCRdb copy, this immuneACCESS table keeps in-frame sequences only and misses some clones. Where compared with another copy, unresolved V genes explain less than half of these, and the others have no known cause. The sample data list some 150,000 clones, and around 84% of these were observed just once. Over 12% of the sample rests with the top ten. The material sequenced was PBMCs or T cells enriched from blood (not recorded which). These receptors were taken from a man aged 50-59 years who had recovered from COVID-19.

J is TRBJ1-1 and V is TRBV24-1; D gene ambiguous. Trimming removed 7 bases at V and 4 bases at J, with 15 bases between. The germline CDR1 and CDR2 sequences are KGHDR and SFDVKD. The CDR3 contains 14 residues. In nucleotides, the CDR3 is TGTGCCACCAGCAAGGAGGTAAGGTTCACTGAAGCTTTCTTT. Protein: CATSKEVRFTEAFF.

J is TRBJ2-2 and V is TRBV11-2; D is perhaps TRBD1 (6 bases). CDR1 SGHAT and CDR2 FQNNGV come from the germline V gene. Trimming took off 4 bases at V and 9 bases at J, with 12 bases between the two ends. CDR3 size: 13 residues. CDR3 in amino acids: CASSYRDRRELFF. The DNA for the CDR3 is TGTGCCAGCAGCTACAGGGATCGTAGGGAGCTGTTTTTT.

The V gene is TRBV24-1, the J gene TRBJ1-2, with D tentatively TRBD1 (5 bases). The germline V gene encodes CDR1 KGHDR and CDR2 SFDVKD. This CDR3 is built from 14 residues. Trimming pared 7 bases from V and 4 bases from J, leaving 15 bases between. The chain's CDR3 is CATSSRARSYGYTF. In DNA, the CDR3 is TGTGCCACCAGCTCCAGGGCTCGTTCCTATGGCTACACCTTC.

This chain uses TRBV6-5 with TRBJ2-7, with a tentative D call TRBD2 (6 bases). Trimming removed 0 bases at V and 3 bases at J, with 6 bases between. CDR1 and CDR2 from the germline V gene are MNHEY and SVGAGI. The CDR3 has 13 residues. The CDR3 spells CASSYSEGYEQYF. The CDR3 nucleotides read TGTGCCAGCAGTTACTCGGAGGGCTACGAGCAGTACTTC.

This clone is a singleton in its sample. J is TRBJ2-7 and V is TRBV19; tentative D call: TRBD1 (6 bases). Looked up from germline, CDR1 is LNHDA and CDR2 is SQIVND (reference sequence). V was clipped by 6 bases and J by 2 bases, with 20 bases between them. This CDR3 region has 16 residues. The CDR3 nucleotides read TGTGCCAGTAGCCGAGACAGGCCACCGTCGCCCTACGAGCAGTACTTC. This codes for CASSRDRPPSPYEQYF.

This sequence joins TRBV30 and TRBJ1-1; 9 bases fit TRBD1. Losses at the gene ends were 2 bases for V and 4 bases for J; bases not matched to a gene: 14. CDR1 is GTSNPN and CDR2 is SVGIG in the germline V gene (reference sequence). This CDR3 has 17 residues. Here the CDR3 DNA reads TGTGCCTGGAGTTCCTATTGGACAGGGGAGTATACCACTGAAGCTTTCTTT. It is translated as CAWSSYWTGEYTTEAFF.

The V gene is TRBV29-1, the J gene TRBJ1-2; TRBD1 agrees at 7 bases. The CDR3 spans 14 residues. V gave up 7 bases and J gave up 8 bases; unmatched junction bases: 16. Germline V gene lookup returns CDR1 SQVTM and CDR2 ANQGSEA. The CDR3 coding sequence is TGCAGCGCTTCCGGCCGACAGGGACCGGGGGGCTACACCTTC. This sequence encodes CSASGRQGPGGYTF.

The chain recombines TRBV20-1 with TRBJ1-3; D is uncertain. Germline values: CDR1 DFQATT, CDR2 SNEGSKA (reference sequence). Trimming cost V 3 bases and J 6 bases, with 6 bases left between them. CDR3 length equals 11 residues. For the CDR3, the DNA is TGCAGTGCTAGGGAGGCAAACACCATATATTTT. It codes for CSAREANTIYF.

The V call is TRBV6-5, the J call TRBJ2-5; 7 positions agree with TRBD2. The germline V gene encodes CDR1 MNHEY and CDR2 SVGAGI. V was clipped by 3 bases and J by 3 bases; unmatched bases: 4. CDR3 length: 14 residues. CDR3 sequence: CASSYSAGEETQYF. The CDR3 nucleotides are TGTGCCAGCAGTTATTCCGCGGGGGAAGAGACCCAGTACTTC.

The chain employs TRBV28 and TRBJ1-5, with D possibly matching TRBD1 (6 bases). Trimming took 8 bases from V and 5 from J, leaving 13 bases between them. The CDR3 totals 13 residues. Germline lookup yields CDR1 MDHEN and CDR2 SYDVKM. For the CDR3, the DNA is TGTGCCAGCCGAGGCAGGGGAGATCAGCCCCAGCATTTT. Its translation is CASRGRGDQPQHF.

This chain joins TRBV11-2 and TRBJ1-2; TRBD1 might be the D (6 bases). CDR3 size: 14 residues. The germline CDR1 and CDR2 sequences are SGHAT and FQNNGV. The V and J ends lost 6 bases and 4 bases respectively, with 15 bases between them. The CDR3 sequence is CASRGVTGLYGYTF. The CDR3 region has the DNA TGTGCCAGCAGGGGGGTCACAGGGCTCTATGGCTACACCTTC.